This TCR beta chain was identified in a study of cytomegalovirus exposure and HLA in healthy donors. The germline V gene encodes CDR1 SGHTA and CDR2 FQGNSA. The CDR3 is made up of 14 amino acids. V lost 5 bases and J lost 8; bases outside the gene matches: 11. This clone has a single count. The antigen is not known. Notes on the study in general: There was a cluster of highly shared sequence variants that was likely a sequencing artifact.

The PCR ran on 60 Vbeta and 13 Jbeta primers. Assay used: immunoSEQ multiplex PCR; TCRdb lists only in-frame clones, some missing. Of 40,000 to 45,000 clones listed, 64% were seen once; the top ten hold 8.7%. V and J are TRBV7-2 and TRBJ1-2; the match to TRBD1 covers 7 bases. Sequencing used PBMCs. The TCR sequence derives from a human donor in good health. CDR3 nucleotides: TGTGCCAGCAGCGAAAGACAGGGTAGTCGGGGCTACACCTTC. Protein sequence: CASSERQGSRGYTF.